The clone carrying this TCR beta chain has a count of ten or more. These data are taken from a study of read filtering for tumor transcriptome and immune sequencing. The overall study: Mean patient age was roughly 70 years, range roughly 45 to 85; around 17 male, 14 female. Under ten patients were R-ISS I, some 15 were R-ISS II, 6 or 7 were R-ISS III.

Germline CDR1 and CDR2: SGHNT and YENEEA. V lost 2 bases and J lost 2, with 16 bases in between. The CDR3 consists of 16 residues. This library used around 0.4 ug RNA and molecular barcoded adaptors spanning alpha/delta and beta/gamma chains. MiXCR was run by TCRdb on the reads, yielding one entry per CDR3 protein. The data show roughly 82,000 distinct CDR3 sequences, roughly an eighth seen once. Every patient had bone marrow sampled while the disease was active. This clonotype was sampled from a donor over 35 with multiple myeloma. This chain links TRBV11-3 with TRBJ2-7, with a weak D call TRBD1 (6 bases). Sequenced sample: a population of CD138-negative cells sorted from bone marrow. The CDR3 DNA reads TGTGCCAGCAGCTTAAGTGCGGTCGCAGGGGCCTACGAGCAGTACTTC. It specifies CASSLSAVAGAYEQYF.